The source of this T cell receptor beta chain is a study of cytomegalovirus exposure and HLA in healthy donors. In the case of this clone: Its antigen is not known.

Study observations and caveats: A missense DCLRE1C variant was associated with V- and J-gene trimming of TCR beta chains in a later analysis, and an independent cohort replicated the association. CMV serostatus alone was available as immune exposure information.

PCR used 60 Vbeta primers and 13 Jbeta primers. Repertoires were generated with immunoSEQ multiplex PCR, while TCRdb's copy carries only in-frame clones and drops some. The sample holds approximately 150,000 clones, approximately 83% seen once. The V and J ends lost 2 bases and 5 bases respectively, with 9 bases between them. Germline assignment: CDR1 SGHTA and CDR2 FQGTGA. CDR3 length: 13 amino acids. As for the donors, each was a healthy bone marrow donor. The gene calls are TRBV7-3 and TRBJ1-1; no firm D call. The sequence derives from a male donor in good health and CMV-seronegative. The source material was PBMCs. In DNA, the CDR3 is TGTGCCAGCAGCTTACGGGCGGGAACTGAAGCTTTCTTT. Amino acids: CASSLRAGTEAFF.